Listed here are 20 T cell receptor beta chains from one sample, sequenced in a study of cytomegalovirus exposure and HLA in healthy donors. 13 Jbeta primers and 60 Vbeta primers were used for the PCR. Here immunoSEQ multiplex PCR was the method, and the copy in TCRdb shows in-frame clones only, minus some. Recorded for this sample: 130,000 or so clones. The sample taken for sequencing was PBMCs. Receptors originate from a woman aged 18-29 years in good health and CMV-seronegative.

The chain couples TRBV7-2 to TRBJ2-3; D may be TRBD2 (7 bases). Germline CDR1 and CDR2: SGHTA and FQGNSA. V was trimmed by 1 base and J by 6 bases, leaving 14 bases between them. This CDR3 comprises 15 residues. The CDR3 loop is CASSLEGGHGDTQYF. The CDR3 nucleotides read TGTGCCAGCAGCTTAGAGGGGGGGCATGGGGATACGCAGTATTTT.

The V gene is TRBV11-3, the J gene TRBJ2-6, with 7 bases matching TRBD1. Trimming took 5 bases from V and 0 from J; bases not matched to a gene: 10. The CDR3 loop spans 18 amino acids. Germline CDR1 SGHNT, CDR2 YENEEA. CDR3 residues: CASSPQASGGSGANVLTF. CDR3 coding DNA: TGTGCCAGCAGCCCCCAAGCGTCAGGGGGCTCTGGGGCCAACGTCCTGACTTTC.

The chain recombines TRBV30 with TRBJ2-1, with TRBD2 matching 10 bases. The CDR3 length is 15 residues. The V gene's germline CDR1 is GTSNPN and CDR2 SVGIG (reference sequence). J lost 8 bases, V lost 4 bases, and 11 bases had no gene match. This chain's CDR3 is CAWMVGLAALDEQFF. CDR3 sequence (DNA): TGTGCCTGGATGGTAGGACTAGCGGCGCTGGATGAGCAGTTCTTC.

The gene calls are TRBV19 and TRBJ1-6; TRBD1 aligns across 7 bases. The CDR3 contains 16 residues. The V and J ends lost 3 bases and 3 bases, in that order; junction bases with no gene match: 5. CDR1 is LNHDA and CDR2 is SQIVND in the germline V gene (reference sequence). The CDR3 sequence is CASSMGDRSYNSPLHF. The CDR3, as DNA: TGTGCCAGTAGTATGGGGGACAGAAGCTATAATTCACCCCTCCACTTT.

The V gene is TRBV6-5, the J gene TRBJ2-5; D is perhaps TRBD2 (6 bases). The CDR3 has 16 residues. The V gene's germline CDR1 is MNHEY and CDR2 SVGAGI. V shed 0 bases and J shed 5 bases, with 16 bases lying between them. CDR3: CASSYSGFGGAETQYF. The CDR3 DNA sequence: TGTGCCAGCAGTTACTCGGGTTTTGGCGGGGCTGAGACCCAGTACTTC.

The V call is TRBV27, the J call TRBJ2-7, with D possibly TRBD1 on 6 matching bases. The germline V and J ends were trimmed by 6 bases and 2 bases, with 20 bases remaining between them. CDR1 MNHEY and CDR2 SMNVEV come from the germline V gene (reference sequence). The CDR3 runs to 16 residues. The CDR3, as DNA: TGTGCCAGCAGCCTCAACGCTAGGACAGTAGCCTACGAGCAGTACTTC. It translates to CASSLNARTVAYEQYF.

CDR3 amino acids: CASSFGGGYYGYTF. CDR3 DNA sequence: TGTGCCAGCAGCTTCGGGGGAGGGTACTATGGCTACACCTTC. The rearrangement joins TRBV5-4 to TRBJ1-2, with D possibly being TRBD1 (5 bases). Germline V gives CDR1 SGHNT, CDR2 YYREEE (reference sequence). The CDR3 length is 14 residues. Trimming left V 2 bases short and J 3 bases short, with 11 bases between.

V usage is TRBV2 and J usage is TRBJ1-3, with D unclear. V was shortened by 0 bases and J by 4 bases, with 7 bases between the two germline ends. The CDR3 extends over 14 amino acids. CDR1 SNHLY and CDR2 FYNNEI come from the germline V gene. CDR3 in amino acids: CASSEAGSGNTIYF. DNA for the CDR3: TGTGCCAGCAGTGAAGCAGGGAGCGGAAACACCATATATTTT.

The V and J genes are TRBV11-3 and TRBJ1-1; the D gene is possibly TRBD1 (5 bases). Trimming pared 5 bases from V and 5 bases from J, leaving 15 bases between. CDR1 SGHNT and CDR2 YENEEA come from the germline V gene. This CDR3 has 14 residues. CDR3 region: CASSRGGTGTEAFF. The CDR3 DNA is TGTGCCAGCAGCCGTGGAGGGACGGGAACTGAAGCTTTCTTT.

The chain has TRBV4-1 and TRBJ1-3; D is uncertain. V was pared by 1 base and J by 0 bases, with 4 bases between. Germline V gene sequence: CDR1 MGHRA, CDR2 YSYEKL. The CDR3 covers 14 residues. The CDR3 coding sequence is TGCGCCAGCAGCCAAGGACACTCTGGAAACACCATATATTTT. Protein: CASSQGHSGNTIYF.

The chain is built from TRBV18 and TRBJ2-7, with 12 nucleotides matching TRBD1. The CDR3 length is 14 residues. CDR1 is KGHSH and CDR2 is LQKENI in the germline V gene. V was pared by 3 bases and J by 8 bases, with 5 bases of the junction left unmatched. CDR3 nucleotide sequence: TGTGCCAGCTCACCCGGGACAGGGGGCATTAAGCAGTACGTC. Its protein product is CASSPGTGGIKQYV.

The chain has TRBV25-1 and TRBJ1-6; D not resolved. CDR1 is MGHDK and CDR2 is SYGVNS in the germline V gene. Between the trimmed V and J ends, which lost 4 bases and 7 bases, there was a span of 14 bases. This CDR3 region has 15 residues. The CDR3 DNA sequence: TGTGCCAGCAGTGCTCTGACCACCGGGAATTCACCCCTCCACTTT. This sequence encodes CASSALTTGNSPLHF.

The CDR3 region has the DNA TGCGCCAGCAGCTGGACAGAGAACACTGAAGCTTTCTTT. Its protein is CASSWTENTEAFF. The chain is built from TRBV5-1 and TRBJ1-1; D is perhaps TRBD1 (6 bases). Germline loops: CDR1 SGHRS, CDR2 YFSETQ. The CDR3 spans 13 residues. The germline V and J ends were trimmed by 3 bases and 1 base, with 7 bases remaining between them.

CDR3 loop: CAISRDSNEKLFF. In nucleotides, the CDR3 is TGTGCCATCAGTCGGGACAGCAATGAAAAACTGTTTTTT. The chain has TRBV10-3 and TRBJ1-4; 7 bases line up with TRBD1. Trimming removed 5 bases from V and 5 bases from J; junction bases left unmatched: 2. Germline CDR1 ENHRY, CDR2 SYGVKD. This CDR3 comprises 13 residues.

The V and J genes are TRBV5-4 and TRBJ2-3; 8 nucleotides agree with TRBD2. Germline CDR1 SGHNT, CDR2 YYREEE (reference sequence). V dropped 0 bases and J dropped 4; count of bases not matched to a gene: 4. The CDR3 length is 15 residues. The DNA for the CDR3 is TGTGCCAGCAGCTTGGCTAGCGGGCGGTCAGATACGCAGTATTTT. Amino acids: CASSLASGRSDTQYF.

The chain combines TRBV5-4 with TRBJ2-2, with D possibly matching TRBD1 (5 bases). CDR1 SGHNT and CDR2 YYREEE come from the germline V gene (reference sequence). Trimming stripped 5 bases from V and 7 bases from J, with 12 bases between. The CDR3 loop spans 13 amino acids. The CDR3 DNA reads TGTGCCAGCAGTGCAGGGTTTATCGGGGAGCTGTTTTTT. It specifies CASSAGFIGELFF.

The genes are TRBV6-5 and TRBJ2-7; 10 bases line up with TRBD1. Trimming at V came to 5 bases and at J to 3 bases, leaving 4 bases not matched to a gene. The germline V gene has CDR1 MNHEY and CDR2 SVGAGI. This CDR3 region has 14 residues. The CDR3 protein is CASSAGTGDYEQYF. For the CDR3, the DNA is TGTGCCAGCAGTGCCGGGACAGGGGACTACGAGCAGTACTTC.

V is TRBV12-5 and J is TRBJ2-1, with 9 bases matching TRBD1. The germline V gene encodes CDR1 LGHNT and CDR2 FRNRAP. The CDR3 runs to 15 residues. V shed 1 base, J shed 3 bases, and the junction held 1 base outside the gene matches. DNA of the CDR3: TGTGCTAGTGGTTTGGGACAGGGGGTCTACAATGAGCAGTTCTTC. Translation: CASGLGQGVYNEQFF.

The rearrangement uses TRBV7-9 and TRBJ1-1; tentative D call: TRBD1 (5 bases). This CDR3 region has 13 residues. V lost 5 bases, J lost 3 bases, and 10 bases lay in between. Germline assignment: CDR1 SEHNR and CDR2 FQNEAQ (reference sequence). DNA of the CDR3: TGTGCCAGCAGCCCAGGGTGGGACACTGAAGCTTTCTTT. This encodes CASSPGWDTEAFF.

The chain links TRBV7-9 to TRBJ2-1; 7 bases line up with TRBD2. The germline V gene encodes CDR1 SEHNR and CDR2 FQNEAQ (reference sequence). Trimming cost V 2 bases and J 0 bases; bases outside gene matches: 10. This CDR3 is 18 amino acids long. The CDR3: CASSLSGALTLSYNEQFF. The DNA of the CDR3 is TGTGCCAGCAGCTTAAGCGGGGCGTTGACCCTCTCCTACAATGAGCAGTTCTTC.